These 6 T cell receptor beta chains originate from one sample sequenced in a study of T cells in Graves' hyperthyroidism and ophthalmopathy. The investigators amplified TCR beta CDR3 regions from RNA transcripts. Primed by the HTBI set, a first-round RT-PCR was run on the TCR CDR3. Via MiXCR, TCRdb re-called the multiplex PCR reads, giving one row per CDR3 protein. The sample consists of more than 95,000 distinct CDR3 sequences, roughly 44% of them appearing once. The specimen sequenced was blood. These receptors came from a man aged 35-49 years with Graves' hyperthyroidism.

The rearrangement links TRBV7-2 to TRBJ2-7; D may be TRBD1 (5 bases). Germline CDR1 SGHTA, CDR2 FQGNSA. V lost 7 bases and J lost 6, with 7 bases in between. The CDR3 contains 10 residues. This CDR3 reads CASKTVEQYF. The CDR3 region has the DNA TGTGCCAGCAAGACAGTCGAGCAGTACTTC.

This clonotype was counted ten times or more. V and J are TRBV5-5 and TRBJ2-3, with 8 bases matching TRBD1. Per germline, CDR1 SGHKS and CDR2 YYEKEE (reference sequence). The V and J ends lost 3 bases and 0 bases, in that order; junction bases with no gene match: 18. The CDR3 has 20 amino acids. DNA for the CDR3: TGTGCCAGCAGCTACGGAGCAGGGGGCTTCACCCTTTATAGCACAGATACGCAGTATTTT. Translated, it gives CASSYGAGGFTLYSTDTQYF.

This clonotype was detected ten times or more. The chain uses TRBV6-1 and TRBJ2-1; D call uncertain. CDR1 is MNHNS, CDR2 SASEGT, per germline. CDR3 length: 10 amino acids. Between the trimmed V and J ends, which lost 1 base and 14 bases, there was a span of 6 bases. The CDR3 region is CASSEGLKFF. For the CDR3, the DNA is TGTGCCAGCAGTGAAGGGTTAAAGTTCTTC.

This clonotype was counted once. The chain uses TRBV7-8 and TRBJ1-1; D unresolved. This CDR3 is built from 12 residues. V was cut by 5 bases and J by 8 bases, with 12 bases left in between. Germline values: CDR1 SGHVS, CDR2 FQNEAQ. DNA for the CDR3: TGTGCCAGCAGCACGCCGACGGCCGAAGCTTTCTTT. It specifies CASSTPTAEAFF.

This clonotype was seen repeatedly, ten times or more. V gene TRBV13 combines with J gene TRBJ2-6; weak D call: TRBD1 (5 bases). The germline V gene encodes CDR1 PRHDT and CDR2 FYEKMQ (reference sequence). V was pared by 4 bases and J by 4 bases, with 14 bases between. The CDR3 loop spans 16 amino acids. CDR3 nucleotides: TGTGCCAGCAGCTATACCAGGGTTTTGGGGGCCAACGTCCTGACTTTC. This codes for CASSYTRVLGANVLTF.

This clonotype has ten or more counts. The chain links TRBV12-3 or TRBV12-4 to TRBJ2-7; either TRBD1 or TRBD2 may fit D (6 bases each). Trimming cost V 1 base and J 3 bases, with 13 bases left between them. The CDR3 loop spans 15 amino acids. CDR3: CASSLEGVGLYEQYF. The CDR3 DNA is TGTGCCAGCAGTTTAGAGGGGGTGGGACTCTACGAGCAGTACTTC.